This TCR beta chain emerged from a study of shared clonotypes between healthy human individuals (dated by TCRdb to the early 2020s). With respect to the entire study: A couple of women and a few men aged 18 to 49 years were included in the cohort. Each donor's leukapheresis produced roughly between roughly 0.85 and 9 billion PBMCs. Blood TCR repertoires of a handful of healthy adults were deeply sequenced to estimate repertoire size and the extent of clonotype sharing between individuals. Per donor, three plates each were used for CD4 naive and CD4 memory, two for CD8 naive, and one for CD8 memory. Different laboratories and diverse techniques were used to prepare libraries and sequence TCR repertoires, to increase sequencing depth and limit assay-specific biases.

Cut back by 4 bases and 4 bases, the V and J ends lie 23 bases apart. CDR1 KGHSH and CDR2 LQKENI were looked up in the germline V gene. Including cysteine and phenylalanine, the CDR3 has 18 amino acids. Of the read, only the CDR3 DNA is kept; its 54 bases are in frame from base 1. Donors were healthy HIV-negative adults with no recently reported acute infections or vaccinations. Every donor was a Caucasian adult living in Nashville, Tennessee, USA. CD4+ T cells were enriched through magnetic negative selection, after which naive cells were positively selected on CD45RA and the remaining negative fraction served as the memory subset. After blood collection by leukapheresis, PBMCs were isolated using Ficoll-Histopaque density gradient centrifugation and then cryopreserved in the vapor phase of liquid nitrogen. Analytical flow cytometry was used to check the purity and quantity of every magnetically sorted T cell population. Each sorted fraction had its genomic DNA isolated and then quantified by UV absorbance on a Nanodrop 2000c.

With regard to this clone: Its antigen remains undetermined. The sample holds no much larger clone one base away, and base qualities are not on file.

TCR CDR3 regions were amplified from genomic DNA by multiplex PCR using the deep immunoSEQ assay. Extracted genomic DNA from each cell subset was spread evenly across all wells of several immunoSEQ 96-well plates, with each plate serving as a replicate. Each replicate PCR for sorted subsets received approximately 220 ng genomic DNA, equal to tens of thousands of T cell genomes. Purified libraries were measured with a Qubit 3.0 fluorometer, size-checked on a Bioanalyzer 2100, and measured again with the KAPA Library Quantification kit. Every immunoSEQ 96-well plate was sequenced on a separate single-read 150-cycle Illumina NextSeq 550 flow cell. The study's own analysis went as follows. The immunoSEQ output contained only junctional sequences without quality scores, so filtering could not match that applied to full-length reads. Sequences were annotated with PyIR, a Python wrapper for IgBLAST v1.9, and V/J genes and CDR3 were assigned using IMGT germline references. Any read was removed if the V/J assignment was weak (E-value above 1e-6), the CDR3 was missing, or the read contained stop codons, out-of-frame junctions, or ambiguous translated residues. V3J clonotypes were defined by identical inferred V gene, J gene, and CDR3 amino acid sequence. The percentage overlap between two repertoires was calculated by dividing the number of shared unique clonotypes by the size of the smaller repertoire. Repertoire richness was assessed with RTK rarefaction, the Chao1 estimator, and Recon v2.1 estimates of unobserved clonotypes. Generation probabilities for all TCRbeta clonotypes obtained by the gDNA method from a handful of donors were computed using OLGA. TCRdb took over this immuneACCESS table, retaining in-frame rearrangements with V and J assigned. Such tables are incomplete; in checked studies, under half of the missing clones stem from an unresolved V gene, and the remainder is unexplained. V and J calls and clone size are copied from that table; D and trimming were computed from the DNA. This sample has fewer than 2.5 million clones in its table, and under 95% of those were observed once. The top ten hold 0.36% of the sample.

The investigation overall reported the following: Incomplete sequencing was indicated by rarefaction of sorted-subset datasets, despite the large sequencing depth. Naive subsets generally had larger estimated clonotype richness than memory subsets. Compared with non-shared clonotypes, clonotypes shared by all four sorted-subset donors had higher generation probabilities. Sampling was limited to blood, and TCR repertoires in tissue likely differ from TCR repertoires in blood. The genetic and exposure-history diversity represented was limited by the small number of donors. Pairwise subsampling led to the expectation that sequencing depth would affect the degree of clonotype sharing among donors. When a handful of donors were compared, the shared fraction of clonotypes was about 5.4% for naive CD4, approximately 3.5% for naive CD8, about 2.4% for memory CD4, and 0.4% for memory CD8.

The sequence links TRBV18 to TRBJ1-3; confidence is insufficient to name the D gene. Sequenced input: naive CD4+ T cells from PBMCs. In light of the paper, this sample's cell subset or site label describes: CD45RA+ positively selected. The sequence was collected from a man aged 18-30 years in good health. Some clones in this sample may be carry-over from other donors' samples. CDR3 protein: CASSRREVSRSAGNTIYF. The nucleotides are TGTGCCAGCTCACGACGGGAGGTTTCGAGATCGGCCGGAAACACCATATATTTT. Where the CDR3 stops, the reference TRBV18 and TRBJ1-3 genes take over; the full variable domain is NAGVMQNPRHLVRRRGQEARLRCSPMKGHSHVYWYRQLPEEGLKFMVYLQKENIIDESGMPKERFSAEFPKEGPSILRIQQVVRGDSAAYFCASSRREVSRSAGNTIYFGEGSWLTVV.